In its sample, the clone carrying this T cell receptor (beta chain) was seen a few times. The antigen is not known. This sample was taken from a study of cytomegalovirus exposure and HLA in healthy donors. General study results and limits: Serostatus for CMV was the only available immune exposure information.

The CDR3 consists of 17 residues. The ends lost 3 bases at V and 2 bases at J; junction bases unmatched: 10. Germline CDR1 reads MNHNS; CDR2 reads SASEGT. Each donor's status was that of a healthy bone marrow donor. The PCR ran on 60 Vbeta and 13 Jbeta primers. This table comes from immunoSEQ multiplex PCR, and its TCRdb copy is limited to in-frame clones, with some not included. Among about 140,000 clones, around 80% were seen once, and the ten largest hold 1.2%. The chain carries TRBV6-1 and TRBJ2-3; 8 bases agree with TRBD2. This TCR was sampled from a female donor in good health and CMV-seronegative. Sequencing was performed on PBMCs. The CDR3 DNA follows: TGTGCCAGCAGTGAGAAACTGGTCGGGAGGGCCACAGATACGCAGTATTTT. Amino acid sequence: CASSEKLVGRATDTQYF.